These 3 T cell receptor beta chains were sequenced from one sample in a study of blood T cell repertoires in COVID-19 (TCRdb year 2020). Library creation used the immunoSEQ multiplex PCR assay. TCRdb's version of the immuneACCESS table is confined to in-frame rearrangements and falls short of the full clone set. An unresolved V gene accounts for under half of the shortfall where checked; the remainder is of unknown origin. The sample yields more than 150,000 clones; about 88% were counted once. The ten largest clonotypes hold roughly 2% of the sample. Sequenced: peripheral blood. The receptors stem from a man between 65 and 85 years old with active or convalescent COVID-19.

The CDR3 sequence: CASSPGGGRKQFF. As DNA, the CDR3 is TGTGCCAGCAGCCCCGGTGGGGGGAGAAAACAGTTCTTC. The gene calls are TRBV27 and TRBJ2-1; possible D gene TRBD2, 6 bases. The CDR3 loop spans 13 amino acids. Per germline, CDR1 MNHEY and CDR2 SMNVEV (reference sequence). V lost 6 bases and J 13 bases, leaving 19 bases between the germline ends.

The CDR3 loop reads CASSIGGGANVLTF. CDR3 bases: TGTGCCAGTAGTATCGGCGGGGGGGCCAACGTCCTGACTTTC. The chain carries TRBV19 and TRBJ2-6, with a tentative D call TRBD2 (5 bases). The CDR3 is 14 amino acids. Trimming pared 3 bases from V and 4 bases from J, leaving 7 bases between. Germline assignment: CDR1 LNHDA and CDR2 SQIVND (reference sequence).

In DNA form, the CDR3 reads TGTGCCAGCAGTGAATCGCAAGGACAGGGGACAAATCCGAGGGGGCAGTATTTT. Its translation: CASSESQGQGTNPRGQYF. J is TRBJ2-3 and V is TRBV25-1; 9 bases map to TRBD1. With 1 base clipped from V and 11 bases from J, the junction kept 19 bases outside the gene matches. Germline loops: CDR1 MGHDK, CDR2 SYGVNS. This CDR3 has 18 amino acids.